The 26 T cell receptor beta chains listed next were all sequenced from one sample in a study of blood T cell repertoires in COVID-19. Only in-frame clones appear in the TCRdb table, and some are missing; sequencing was by immunoSEQ multiplex PCR. The sample contains some 300,000 clones, 89% of which appear only once. Sequenced: PBMCs or T cells enriched from blood (not recorded which). The receptor set was obtained from a woman aged 40 to 50 who had recovered from COVID-19.

The rearrangement joins TRBV27 to TRBJ2-1, with 9 bases lining up with TRBD2. The germline CDR1 and CDR2 sequences are MNHEY and SMNVEV (reference sequence). V gave up 7 bases and J gave up 8 bases; unmatched junction bases: 12. The CDR3 has 15 residues. The CDR3 loop reads CASIRAGGGGDEQFF. In nucleotides, the CDR3 is TGTGCCAGCATCCGGGCTGGCGGGGGGGGTGATGAGCAGTTCTTC.

The chain links TRBV30 to TRBJ2-3; D is unclear. Germline V lookup: CDR1 GTSNPN, CDR2 SVGIG (reference sequence). The CDR3 has 14 residues. Trimming cost V 5 bases and J 5 bases, with 17 bases left between them. The CDR3 sequence: CAWVAKSTGDTQYF. The CDR3 DNA sequence: TGTGCCTGGGTGGCTAAGTCGACGGGAGATACGCAGTATTTT.

This clone was seen repeatedly, ten times or more. The rearrangement joins TRBV6-4 to TRBJ2-1; tentative D call: TRBD1 (5 bases). Between the trimmed V and J ends, which lost 6 bases and 1 base, there was a span of 16 bases. The CDR3 runs to 16 residues. Germline CDR1 and CDR2: MRHNA and SNTAGT. CDR3 region: CASRGEPRASYNEQFF. DNA of the CDR3: TGTGCCAGCAGGGGCGAACCCAGGGCTTCCTACAATGAGCAGTTCTTC.

This clone was seen only a few times. The chain is built from TRBV4-1 and TRBJ1-1; 7 bases are a match to TRBD1. Germline-derived CDR1 and CDR2 are MGHRA and YSYEKL. CDR3 length: 14 residues. The J segment lost 7 bases and the V segment lost 1 base, leaving 6 bases of the junction unmatched. CDR3 coding DNA: TGCGCCAGCAGCCAAGTTGACAGGGTAGATGAAGCTTTCTTT. Its protein product is CASSQVDRVDEAFF.

This chain joins TRBV10-1 and TRBJ1-1; D ambiguous. Per germline, CDR1 WNHNN and CDR2 SYGVQD (reference sequence). V lost 2 bases and J lost 4, with 8 bases in between. This CDR3 region has 13 residues. The chain's CDR3 is CASSENVATEAFF. The CDR3 DNA sequence: TGCGCCAGCAGTGAGAATGTGGCCACTGAAGCTTTCTTT.

V and J are TRBV19 and TRBJ2-3, with 8 bases fitting TRBD2. The J segment lost 3 bases and the V segment lost 5 bases, leaving 7 bases of the junction unmatched. CDR3 length: 15 residues. Germline V lookup: CDR1 LNHDA, CDR2 SQIVND (reference sequence). CDR3 sequence: CASSRGGPMTDTQYF. CDR3 coding DNA: TGTGCCAGTAGTCGGGGGGGCCCGATGACAGATACGCAGTATTTT.

The chain employs TRBV18 and TRBJ1-1, with TRBD1 matching over 10 bases. CDR1 is KGHSH and CDR2 is LQKENI in the germline V gene. CDR3 length equals 14 residues. J lost 7 bases, V lost 3 bases, and 5 bases had no gene match. The CDR3 coding sequence is TGTGCCAGCTCACCGGGACAGGGGTATAATGAAGCTTTCTTT. It codes for CASSPGQGYNEAFF.

The gene calls are TRBV19 and TRBJ2-5; 7 bases are a match to TRBD2. Germline V gene sequence: CDR1 LNHDA, CDR2 SQIVND (reference sequence). Losses at the gene ends were 3 bases for V and 5 bases for J; bases not matched to a gene: 3. CDR3 size: 13 residues. In DNA form, the CDR3 reads TGTGCCAGTAGTATGTTGACTAGCGAGACCCAGTACTTC. The encoded protein is CASSMLTSETQYF.

This sequence joins TRBV18 and TRBJ2-1, with 9 nucleotides matching TRBD2. There are 15 residues in the CDR3. The ends lost 4 bases at V and 0 bases at J; junction bases unmatched: 1. CDR1 and CDR2 (germline): KGHSH, LQKENI. CDR3 loop: CASSLSGSSYNEQFF. DNA for the CDR3: TGTGCCAGCTCACTTAGCGGGAGCTCCTACAATGAGCAGTTCTTC.

The rearrangement uses TRBV4-1 and TRBJ1-2; TRBD1 aligns across 10 bases. This CDR3 contains 16 residues. Germline CDR1 is MGHRA and CDR2 is YSYEKL. J was trimmed by 1 base and V by 0 bases; bases with no gene match: 2. The DNA of the CDR3 is TGCGCCAGCAGCCAAGAAAGGGACAGGGGTAACTATGGCTACACCTTC. It is translated as CASSQERDRGNYGYTF.

This chain links TRBV7-9 with TRBJ2-2; TRBD1 is a possible D gene (5 bases). Germline CDR1 and CDR2: SEHNR and FQNEAQ (reference sequence). V lost 4 bases and J lost 1, with 10 bases in between. The CDR3 covers 15 residues. For the CDR3, the DNA is TGTGCCAGCAGCTACAGGCAGATGAACACCGGGGAGCTGTTTTTT. This sequence encodes CASSYRQMNTGELFF.

This clone was counted a single time. V and J are TRBV7-9 and TRBJ1-1; 8 bases line up with TRBD1. The J segment lost 1 base and the V segment lost 5 bases, leaving 12 bases of the junction unmatched. The CDR3 extends over 17 amino acids. Germline-derived CDR1 and CDR2 are SEHNR and FQNEAQ (reference sequence). The CDR3 sequence is CASSTLGQGLSNTEAFF. CDR3 coding DNA: TGTGCCAGCAGCACCCTTGGACAGGGACTTTCGAACACTGAAGCTTTCTTT.

The CDR3 here is CASSQGLAGVYEQYF. The CDR3 DNA is TGTGCCAGCAGCCAAGGACTAGCGGGTGTTTACGAGCAGTACTTC. The chain joins TRBV14 to TRBJ2-7; TRBD2 matches at 10 bases. Germline CDR1 SGHDN, CDR2 FVKESK. The J segment lost 4 bases and the V segment lost 1 base, leaving 4 bases of the junction unmatched. This CDR3 has 15 amino acids.

V and J are TRBV19 and TRBJ2-3; 7 bases agree with TRBD2. This CDR3 spans 15 amino acids. Trimming cost V 2 bases and J 2 bases; bases outside gene matches: 4. Germline V CDR1 and CDR2: LNHDA, SQIVND (reference sequence). CDR3 DNA: TGTGCCAGTAGTATACGCGGGGGAGTCACAGATACGCAGTATTTT. Its translation is CASSIRGGVTDTQYF.

The chain carries TRBV7-2 and TRBJ2-7; 7 bases line up with TRBD1. The CDR3 spans 13 residues. Germline-derived CDR1 and CDR2 are SGHTA and FQGNSA. The junction had 1 base not matched to a gene; V was cut back by 2 bases and J by 3 bases. The CDR3: CASSLRDSYEQYF. Here the CDR3 DNA reads TGTGCCAGCAGCTTAAGGGACAGCTACGAGCAGTACTTC.

The genes are TRBV6-2 or TRBV6-3 and TRBJ2-5, with 12 bases fitting TRBD1. The CDR3 consists of 16 residues. J lost 3 bases, V lost 2 bases, and 4 bases had no gene match. Germline lookup yields CDR1 MNHEY and CDR2 SVGEGT. The CDR3 DNA reads TGTGCCAGCAGTTACCGGGACAGGGGGCGTGAAGAGACCCAGTACTTC. Amino acid sequence: CASSYRDRGREETQYF.

This clone came up once. The chain joins TRBV2 to TRBJ2-1, with a weak D call TRBD2 (6 bases). Trimming cost V 4 bases and J 6 bases, with 16 bases left between them. Per the germline V gene, CDR1 is SNHLY and CDR2 is FYNNEI. The CDR3 has 15 amino acids. CDR3: CASSAWGLERNEQFF. In DNA, the CDR3 is TGTGCCAGCAGTGCTTGGGGACTGGAGCGCAATGAGCAGTTCTTC.

The J gene is TRBJ2-7, the V gene TRBV19; maybe TRBD2 (5 bases). The germline gives CDR1 LNHDA, CDR2 SQIVND (reference sequence). The CDR3 runs to 16 residues. Trimming left V 7 bases short and J 0 bases short, with 19 bases between. The CDR3 nucleotides read TGTGCCAGTACAAAGACTATCAACAGCGGCTCCTACGAGCAGTACTTC. Its protein product is CASTKTINSGSYEQYF.

J is TRBJ1-1 and V is TRBV5-6; no clear D. The germline gives CDR1 SGHDT, CDR2 YYEEEE. This CDR3 is built from 17 residues. V lost 0 bases, J lost 0 bases, and 15 bases lay in between. The DNA for the CDR3 is TGTGCCAGCAGCTTGGAAGGCAGGTTCCGAATGAACACTGAAGCTTTCTTT. It yields the protein CASSLEGRFRMNTEAFF.

The chain uses TRBV6-2 or TRBV6-3 and TRBJ1-3; D unclear. The germline gives CDR1 MNHEY, CDR2 SVGEGT. The V gene lost 4 bases and the J gene lost 0 bases, with 4 bases spanning the gap. The CDR3 spans 13 residues. The CDR3 nucleotides read TGTGCCAGCAGTTGGAGCTCTGGAAACACCATATATTTT. Its translation: CASSWSSGNTIYF.

This chain joins TRBV18 and TRBJ2-1, with 8 nucleotides matching TRBD1. The CDR3 spans 15 residues. Germline assignment: CDR1 KGHSH and CDR2 LQKENI. V dropped 0 bases and J dropped 8; count of bases not matched to a gene: 6. CDR3 amino acids: CASSPPLRGHDEQFF. DNA of the CDR3: TGTGCCAGCTCACCACCGCTCAGGGGGCACGATGAGCAGTTCTTC.

V gene TRBV19 combines with J gene TRBJ1-1, with TRBD1 matching over 8 bases. This CDR3 comprises 15 residues. Germline values: CDR1 LNHDA, CDR2 SQIVND (reference sequence). Germline trimming cut 7 bases from V and 9 bases from J; bases unmatched to any gene: 16. CDR3 sequence (DNA): TGTGCCAGTACCCAGGGGGCGGAAGGGAATAGGCAAGCTTTCTTT. Its translation is CASTQGAEGNRQAFF. The complete variable domain, with remaining parts taken from reference TRBV19 and TRBJ1-1, reads DGGITQSPKYLFRKEGQNVTLSCEQNLNHDAMYWYRQDPGQGLRLIYYSQIVNDFQKGDIAEGYSVSREKKESFPLTVTSAQKNPTAFYLCASTQGAEGNRQAFFGQGTRLTVV.

The chain employs TRBV7-2 and TRBJ2-1; D uncertain. The V gene lost 5 bases and the J gene lost 6 bases, with 11 bases spanning the gap. This CDR3 is built from 13 residues. CDR1 is SGHTA, CDR2 FQGNSA, per germline. In nucleotides, the CDR3 is TGTGCCAGCAGCCACCTAAACTTCAATGAGCAGTTCTTC. It is translated as CASSHLNFNEQFF.

V and J are TRBV7-2 and TRBJ1-4; 7 bases line up with TRBD1. This CDR3 has 14 residues. The V gene's germline CDR1 is SGHTA and CDR2 FQGNSA. The V and J ends lost 5 bases and 7 bases, in that order; junction bases with no gene match: 7. CDR3 sequence reads: CASSAQGFVEKLFF. CDR3 coding DNA: TGTGCCAGCAGCGCACAGGGGTTCGTTGAAAAACTGTTTTTT. The full variable domain, with the rest looked up from reference TRBV7-2 and TRBJ1-4, is GAGVSQSPSNKVTEKGKDVELRCDPISGHTALYWYRQSLGQGLEFLIYFQGNSAPDKSGLPSDRFSAERTGGSVSTLTIQRTQQEDSAVYLCASSAQGFVEKLFFGSGTQLSVL.

The V and J genes are TRBV5-1 and TRBJ1-1; 7 bases fit TRBD1. V gave up 2 bases and J gave up 3 bases; unmatched junction bases: 4. From germline, CDR1 is SGHRS and CDR2 YFSETQ. The CDR3 loop spans 14 amino acids. The DNA for the CDR3 is TGCGCCAGCAGCTTCACAGGGGTGGACACTGAAGCTTTCTTT. Protein: CASSFTGVDTEAFF.

The V call is TRBV3-1 (or the pseudogene TRBV3-2), the J call TRBJ1-6; D not certain. This CDR3 has 13 residues. V was trimmed by 5 bases and J by 8 bases, leaving 10 bases between them. From germline, CDR1 is LGHDT and CDR2 YNNKEL (reference sequence). The CDR3 loop reads CASSAQSDSPLHF. In DNA, the CDR3 is TGTGCCAGCAGCGCCCAGTCTGATTCACCCCTCCACTTT.